The 9 T cell receptor beta chains given below trace back to one sample, sequenced in a study of T cells in tumors after PD-1 blockade. Here immunoSEQ multiplex PCR was the method, and the copy in TCRdb shows in-frame clones only, minus some. The sample has 10,000 to 15,000 clones; about 62% are singletons. The sequencing used tumor tissue, collected before anti-PD-1 treatment. Receptors were obtained from a human donor with cutaneous squamous cell carcinoma.

A few counts support this clone. CDR3 in DNA: TGTGCCAGCTCAATTGGACAGGGCCCCTACAATGAGCAGTTCTTC. It is translated as CASSIGQGPYNEQFF. This sequence joins TRBV18 and TRBJ2-1, with 8 nucleotides matching TRBD1. V shed 5 bases, J shed 2 bases, and the junction held 5 bases outside the gene matches. Germline CDR1 KGHSH, CDR2 LQKENI. The CDR3 sequence is 15 residues long.

The rearrangement links TRBV7-2 to TRBJ2-4; D may correspond to TRBD1 or TRBD2 (5 bases each). The CDR3 is 16 residues long. V was shortened by 5 bases and J by 0 bases, with 14 bases between the two germline ends. Germline lookup yields CDR1 SGHTA and CDR2 FQGNSA. The CDR3 here is CASSTTGGLAKNIQYF. Written as DNA, the CDR3 is TGTGCCAGCAGCACGACTGGGGGTCTAGCCAAAAACATTCAGTACTTC.

The rearrangement uses TRBV2 and TRBJ2-2, with D possibly TRBD1 on 5 matching bases. V lost 3 bases, J lost 1 base, and 6 bases lay in between. The germline CDR1 and CDR2 sequences are SNHLY and FYNNEI. There are 14 residues in the CDR3. This chain's CDR3 is CASSDRGNTGELFF. DNA of the CDR3: TGTGCCAGCAGTGATAGGGGGAACACCGGGGAGCTGTTTTTT. The full variable domain, rest sourced from reference TRBV2 and TRBJ2-2, is EPEVTQTPSHQVTQMGQEVILRCVPISNHLYFYWYRQILGQKVEFLVSFYNNEISEKSEIFDDQFSVERPDGSNFTLKIRSTKLEDSAMYFCASSDRGNTGELFFGEGSRLTVL.

The chain combines TRBV7-2 with TRBJ2-1; D tentatively reads TRBD1 or TRBD2 (5 bases each). This CDR3 has 15 amino acids. Germline V gene data show CDR1 as SGHTA and CDR2 as FQGNSA. The V end was cut by 5 bases, the J end by 9 bases, with 20 bases between. CDR3 sequence: CASSPRDVRVAEQFF. The CDR3 DNA is TGTGCCAGCAGCCCGAGGGACGTGCGTGTGGCTGAGCAGTTCTTC.

This clone showed up just a few times. CDR3 residues: CASSLWGGNQPQHF. As DNA, the CDR3 is TGTGCCAGCAGTTTGTGGGGGGGCAATCAGCCCCAGCATTTT. The chain is built from TRBV28 and TRBJ1-5; a possible D gene is TRBD1 (5 bases). V was trimmed by 3 bases and J by 2 bases, leaving 8 bases between them. Per the germline V gene, CDR1 is MDHEN and CDR2 is SYDVKM. This CDR3 comprises 14 residues.

The chain has TRBV5-5 and TRBJ1-2; D unclear. This CDR3 has 15 amino acids. The V end lost 0 bases, the J end lost 2 bases, and 11 bases lay between the germline ends. Germline assignment: CDR1 SGHKS and CDR2 YYEKEE (reference sequence). The CDR3 protein is CASSLEQSWNYGYTF. CDR3 coding DNA: TGTGCCAGCAGCTTGGAACAATCGTGGAACTATGGCTACACCTTC.

This chain connects TRBV11-3 to TRBJ1-3, with D hard to call. CDR3 length: 16 amino acids. The germline V gene has CDR1 SGHNT and CDR2 YENEEA. Trimming removed 4 bases from V and 0 bases from J, with 13 bases in between. CDR3 residues: CASSYNPASSGNTIYF. CDR3 sequence (DNA): TGTGCCAGCAGCTACAACCCAGCGAGCTCTGGAAACACCATATATTTT.

A few counts support this clone. The chain uses TRBV3-1 (or the pseudogene TRBV3-2) and TRBJ2-7; tentative D call: TRBD1 (6 bases). This CDR3 comprises 14 residues. The germline V gene encodes CDR1 LGHDT and CDR2 YNNKEL (reference sequence). The V end was cut by 4 bases, the J end by 3 bases, with 13 bases between. CDR3 nucleotides: TGTGCCAGCAGCCCGCCAGGGGTTGGCTACGAGCAGTACTTC. Amino acid sequence: CASSPPGVGYEQYF.

The rearrangement joins TRBV5-1 to TRBJ1-1; D not resolved. Germline V CDR1 and CDR2: SGHRS, YFSETQ. The CDR3 sequence is 13 residues long. The ends were cut back, 5 bases at V and 5 bases at J, with 13 bases in the middle. CDR3 sequence (DNA): TGCGCCAGCAGTCTCGGGCGGGAAACTGAAGCTTTCTTT. This gives the protein CASSLGRETEAFF. The variable domain in full, completed from reference TRBV5-1 and TRBJ1-1, reads KAGVTQTPRYLIKTRGQQVTLSCSPISGHRSVSWYQQTPGQGLQFLFEYFSETQRNKGNFPGRFSGRQFSNSRSEMNVSTLELGDSALYLCASSLGRETEAFFGQGTRLTVV.